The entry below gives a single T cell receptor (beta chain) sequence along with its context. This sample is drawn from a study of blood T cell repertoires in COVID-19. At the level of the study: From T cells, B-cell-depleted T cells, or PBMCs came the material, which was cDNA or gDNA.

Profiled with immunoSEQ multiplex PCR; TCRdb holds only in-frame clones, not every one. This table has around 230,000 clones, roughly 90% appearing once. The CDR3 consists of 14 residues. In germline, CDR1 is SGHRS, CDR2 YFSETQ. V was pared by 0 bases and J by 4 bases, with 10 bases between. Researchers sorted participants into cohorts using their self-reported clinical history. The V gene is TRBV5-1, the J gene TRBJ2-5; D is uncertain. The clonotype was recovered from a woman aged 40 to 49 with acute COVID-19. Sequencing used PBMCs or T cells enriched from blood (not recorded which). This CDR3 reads CASSLGGPPETQYF. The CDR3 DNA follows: TGCGCCAGCAGCTTGGGTGGCCCGCCAGAGACCCAGTACTTC. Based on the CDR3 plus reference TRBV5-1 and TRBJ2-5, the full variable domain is KAGVTQTPRYLIKTRGQQVTLSCSPISGHRSVSWYQQTPGQGLQFLFEYFSETQRNKGNFPGRFSGRQFSNSRSEMNVSTLELGDSALYLCASSLGGPPETQYFGPGTRLLVL.